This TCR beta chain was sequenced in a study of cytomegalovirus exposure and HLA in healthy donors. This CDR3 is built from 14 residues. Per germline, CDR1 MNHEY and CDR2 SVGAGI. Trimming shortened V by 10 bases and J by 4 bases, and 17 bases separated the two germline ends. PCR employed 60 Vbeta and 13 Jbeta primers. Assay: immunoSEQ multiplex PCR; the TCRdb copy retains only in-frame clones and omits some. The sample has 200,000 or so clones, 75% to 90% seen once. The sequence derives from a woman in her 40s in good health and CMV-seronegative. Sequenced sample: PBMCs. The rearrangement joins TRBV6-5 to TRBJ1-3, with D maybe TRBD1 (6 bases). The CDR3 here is CATQGTSFGNTIYF. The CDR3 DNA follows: TGTGCCACCCAGGGGACAAGCTTCGGAAACACCATATATTTT.